The rows below give T cell receptor beta chains drawn from one sample of a study of T-cell reconstitution after alpha-beta-depleted transplantation in children. TCRdb analysed the PCR reads with MiXCR anew, one entry per CDR3 protein. This table has 200,000 or so distinct CDR3 sequences, approximately 7% appearing once. This sample comprised PBMCs, obtained before TCRalphabeta/CD19-depleted stem cell transplant. Every receptor here comes from a boy aged 2 to 10 with acute lymphoblastic leukemia, due to receive a stem cell transplant. Each CDR3 is given with its conserved first and last residue. Each record gives: J gene, D gene, V gene, clone size, CDR3 DNA, CDR3 protein. D genes are given only for firm matches. Part of the rows lack a size; the others show once, few, many or a class for expanded clones.

j_call: TRBJ1-6
d_call: NA
v_call: TRBV28
clone_size: few
cdr3_nt: TGTGCCAGCAGTTTATCTCGGCAGACTTATAATTCACCCCTCCACTTT
cdr3_aa: CASSLSRQTYNSPLHF

j_call: TRBJ2-7
d_call: NA
v_call: TRBV29-1
clone_size: many
cdr3_nt: TGCAGCGTTGAAACGGGGAGTGACTACGAGCAGTACTTC
cdr3_aa: CSVETGSDYEQYF

j_call: TRBJ2-2
d_call: TRBD1
v_call: TRBV5-1
clone_size: few
cdr3_nt: TGCGCCAGCAGCCCAGATACAGGGGGCCTCGCGAACACCGGGGAGCTGTTTTTT
cdr3_aa: CASSPDTGGLANTGELFF

j_call: TRBJ2-2
d_call: NA
v_call: TRBV7-9
clone_size: many
cdr3_nt: TGTGCCAGCAGCCTTGGGGCCTGGGAGCTGTTTTTT
cdr3_aa: CASSLGAWELFF

j_call: TRBJ1-1
d_call: NA
v_call: TRBV19
clone_size: NA
cdr3_nt: TGTGCCAGTAGTAAACAGGTTGAAGCTTTCTTT
cdr3_aa: CASSKQVEAFF

j_call: TRBJ1-1
d_call: NA
v_call: TRBV20-1
clone_size: few
cdr3_nt: TGCAGTGCTAGAGGTGAGGGAGGGATGAACACTGAAGCTTTCTTT
cdr3_aa: CSARGEGGMNTEAFF

j_call: TRBJ1-1
d_call: TRBD1
v_call: TRBV25-1
clone_size: NA
cdr3_nt: TGTGCCAGCAGTGGGACAGGGAGGGACACTGAAGCTTTCTTT
cdr3_aa: CASSGTGRDTEAFF

j_call: TRBJ2-3
d_call: TRBD2
v_call: TRBV20-1
clone_size: few
cdr3_nt: TGCAGTGCTAGCGGGGGAGGGCTATTAGATACGCAGTATTTT
cdr3_aa: CSASGGGLLDTQYF

j_call: TRBJ2-1
d_call: NA
v_call: TRBV12-3/TRBV12-4
clone_size: many
cdr3_nt: TGTGCCAGCAGTTTTAGGAGTGCTAGACAGTTCTTC
cdr3_aa: CASSFRSARQFF

j_call: TRBJ2-1
d_call: NA
v_call: TRBV24-1
clone_size: many
cdr3_nt: TGTGCCACCACCTCCGAGAGCAATGAGCAGTTCTTC
cdr3_aa: CATTSESNEQFF

j_call: TRBJ2-5
d_call: NA
v_call: TRBV7-2
clone_size: NA
cdr3_nt: TGTGCCAGCAGCTTAGGAGGGAAAGGGGAGACCCAGAACTTC
cdr3_aa: CASSLGGKGETQNF

j_call: TRBJ2-5
d_call: NA
v_call: TRBV7-2
clone_size: many
cdr3_nt: TGTGCCAGCAGCTTAAGCGGGCATACTCCTGGGACCCAGTACTTC
cdr3_aa: CASSLSGHTPGTQYF

j_call: TRBJ2-3
d_call: NA
v_call: TRBV29-1
clone_size: many
cdr3_nt: TGCAGCGTAGACAGAATGGGCGATACGCAGTATTTT
cdr3_aa: CSVDRMGDTQYF

j_call: TRBJ2-7
d_call: TRBD2
v_call: TRBV20-1
clone_size: few
cdr3_nt: TGCAGTGCTAGCACCGGGACTAGCATGAACGAGCAGTACTTC
cdr3_aa: CSASTGTSMNEQYF

j_call: TRBJ2-3
d_call: NA
v_call: TRBV6-5
clone_size: many
cdr3_nt: TGTGCCAGCGGGGACGGGCCGGAGTCGGGTACGCAGTATTTT
cdr3_aa: CASGDGPESGTQYF

j_call: TRBJ2-1
d_call: TRBD1
v_call: TRBV14
clone_size: NA
cdr3_nt: TGTGCCAGCAGCCAAGTGTCGGGACAGGGGGCTATGGAGCAGTTCTTC
cdr3_aa: CASSQVSGQGAMEQFF

j_call: TRBJ1-4
d_call: NA
v_call: TRBV20-1
clone_size: many
cdr3_nt: TGCAGTGCTACCGGGACTAGCGGGACTAATGAAAAACTGTTTTTT
cdr3_aa: CSATGTSGTNEKLFF

j_call: TRBJ2-3
d_call: TRBD2
v_call: TRBV4-3
clone_size: few
cdr3_nt: TGCGCCAGCAGCCAGGGAGGGACCGATAGCACAGATACGCAGTATTTT
cdr3_aa: CASSQGGTDSTDTQYF

j_call: TRBJ1-5
d_call: NA
v_call: TRBV12-3/TRBV12-4
clone_size: few
cdr3_nt: TGTGCCAGCAGTTTATGGTTAGGCAATCAGCCCCAGCATTTT
cdr3_aa: CASSLWLGNQPQHF

j_call: TRBJ1-5
d_call: NA
v_call: TRBV10-3
clone_size: many
cdr3_nt: TGTGCCATCAGTGAAGGAGGCCAGAGTCAGCCCCAGCATTTT
cdr3_aa: CAISEGGQSQPQHF

j_call: TRBJ2-1
d_call: NA
v_call: TRBV5-1
clone_size: many
cdr3_nt: TGCGCCAGCAGCTTGGAGCTCTACAATGAGCAGTTCTTC
cdr3_aa: CASSLELYNEQFF

j_call: TRBJ2-1
d_call: NA
v_call: TRBV7-2
clone_size: many
cdr3_nt: TGTGCCGGAAGCGGGTACTCAGTCGATGAGCAGTTCTTC
cdr3_aa: CAGSGYSVDEQFF

j_call: TRBJ2-7
d_call: TRBD1
v_call: TRBV28
clone_size: many
cdr3_nt: TGTGCCAGCAGTTCACGGGGACAGGGTAAATACGAGCAGTACTTC
cdr3_aa: CASSSRGQGKYEQYF

j_call: TRBJ2-3
d_call: TRBD1
v_call: TRBV11-2
clone_size: many
cdr3_nt: TGTGCCAGCCGGTTACAGGACAGGGTCGATACGCAGTATTTT
cdr3_aa: CASRLQDRVDTQYF